This record covers a single TCR beta chain. A much larger clone differs by one base, so this may be a read error. This entry is derived from a study of prognosis after radiotherapy for stage I lung cancer. Genomic DNA provided the template from which TCR beta CDR3 was amplified by two-round multiplex PCR. The first round of PCR was done with primers that matched each TRBV and TRBJ gene. TCRdb recomputed calls from the multiplex PCR reads with MiXCR, one row per CDR3 protein. The sample includes tens of thousands of distinct CDR3 sequences, roughly 40% of them seen just once. The source material was PBMCs, sampled before or after stereotactic body radiation therapy (not recorded which). This TCR came from a donor over 45 with non-small cell lung cancer.

The chain's CDR3 is CASSRTAYNEQFF. CDR3 coding DNA: TGTGCCAGCAGCCGGACAGCTTACAATGAGCAGTTCTTC. This sequence joins TRBV6-2 or TRBV6-3 and TRBJ2-1, with a tentative D call TRBD1 (6 bases). The CDR3 runs to 13 residues. V was trimmed by 6 bases and J by 4 bases, leaving 10 bases between them. Germline assignment: CDR1 MNHEY and CDR2 SVGEGT.